This T cell receptor beta chain was sequenced for a study of blood T cell repertoires in COVID-19 (dated by TCRdb to the early 2020s). For the wider study: Samples covering the acute and convalescent phases of COVID-19 were provided by collaborators in the United States, Italy and Spain. A freely available public database, intended as a resource for researchers studying the immune response to SARS-CoV-2, is where the repertoires were released. Samples were obtained from the ongoing ImmuneRACE study (first 160 participants) and from 1,000 to 1,500 subjects provided by 6 global collaborators. Subjects who had been exposed to COVID-19, were actively infected with it, or had recovered from it provided the deeply sampled blood TCRbeta repertoires that made up the dataset. Where available, HLA class I and class II types were taken from metadata supplied by the sample provider and were not determined by assay-based typing. The prospective study material was composed of cDNA or gDNA derived from T cells, B-cell-depleted T cells, or PBMCs. The sample metadata nearly always contained a de-identified subject ID, COVID-19 status, age in years and sex.

CDR1 and CDR2, looked up from the germline V gene, are SGHRS and YFSETQ. The CDR3, cysteine through phenylalanine, is 16 amino acids long. Just CDR3 DNA is preserved here, 48 bases in frame from base 1. For this chain, trimming is 4 bases at the V end and 4 bases at the J end, and the number of junction bases without a gene match is 9. The collaborating institutions used their own protocols to collect whole blood in K2EDTA tubes. For TCRbeta analysis, collaborator samples were shipped as frozen whole blood, as isolated PBMCs, or as DNA extracted from either sample type. As to this clone: The antigen it binds to is not known. There are no base qualities to consult, and no much larger clone falls within one base.

TCRbeta CDR3 regions were amplified from genomic DNA using the immunoSEQ Assay, a bias-controlled multiplex PCR. As for the original processing: Nucleated cell counts per sample were estimated from amplification of reference gene primers within the assay. To quantify the absolute abundance of each unique TCRbeta CDR3 rearrangement, sequence reads were collapsed and filtered. For each sample, productive Simpson clonality was calculated as the square root of Simpson's diversity index over productive rearrangements. TCRdb holds this immuneACCESS table with in-frame rearrangements only. Some clones are missing; in checked studies, unresolved V genes explain under half, and the rest has no known cause. The DNA gave D and trimming, while V, J and clone size come from that table. This sample is represented by approximately 160,000 clones; roughly 84% of them were singletons. Together, the top ten hold approximately 14% of the sample.

Overall study outcomes, separate from this receptor: How much clinical and demographic metadata was included differed by source and by participant, and the metadata was provided uncurated.

The sample comprised peripheral blood. The V and J segments used are TRBV5-1 and TRBJ2-1, and TRBD1 matches 9 of the central bases. The source is a man younger than 35 with active or convalescent COVID-19. The CDR3 protein: CASSPPGQGRYNEQFF. The nucleotide sequence reads TGCGCCAGCAGCCCGCCGGGACAGGGAAGGTACAATGAGCAGTTCTTC.